This TCR beta chain is from a study of cytomegalovirus exposure and HLA in healthy donors. V was pared by 3 bases and J by 3 bases, with 14 bases between. CDR1 MGHRA and CDR2 YSYEKL come from the germline V gene. The CDR3 consists of 15 residues. The PCR ran on 60 Vbeta and 13 Jbeta primers. Here immunoSEQ multiplex PCR was the method, and the copy in TCRdb shows in-frame clones only, minus some. The data contain 170,000 or so clones, about 78% of them singletons. Regarding this clone: Its antigen remains unidentified.

Notes on the study in general: Serostatus for CMV was the only available immune exposure information. The authors considered a cluster of highly shared sequence variants likely to be a sequencing artifact. Most TCR sequences showed up rarely, but some public TCRs showed up in many donors. The authors listed 164 TCR beta chains as cytomegalovirus-associated.

The specimen sequenced was PBMCs. This chain joins TRBV4-1 and TRBJ1-1; D is possibly TRBD1 (6 bases). This clonotype was sampled from a woman in her forties or fifties in good health and CMV-seropositive. The CDR3 sequence: CASSQQGTGYTEAFF. In DNA, the CDR3 is TGCGCCAGCAGCCAGCAGGGGACGGGGTACACTGAAGCTTTCTTT.